This is a list of T cell receptor beta chains from one sample in a study of cytomegalovirus exposure and HLA in healthy donors. Sequenced by immunoSEQ multiplex PCR; TCRdb stores in-frame clones only, minus some. This table holds 120,000 to 150,000 clones, roughly 80% found once. Source material: PBMCs. These receptors originate from a woman in her twenties or thirties in good health and CMV-seronegative. CDR3s include the opening cysteine and the closing phenylalanine or tryptophan. Fields, in order: clone size, D gene, J gene, V gene, CDR3 protein, CDR3 DNA. A D gene is named only where the DNA matches it firmly. Clone sizes are given selectively: once, few, many, or a class where the clone is expanded.

>.|.|TRBJ2-7|TRBV13
CASSFSGQGSYEQYF
TGTGCCAGCAGCTTCAGTGGGCAGGGATCCTACGAGCAGTACTTC
>.|TRBD1|TRBJ2-7|TRBV7-2
CASSLADRVLDEQYF
TGTGCCAGCAGCTTAGCGGACAGGGTCCTGGACGAGCAGTACTTC
>.|.|TRBJ1-5|TRBV9
CASSAQGINQPQHF
TGTGCCAGCAGCGCGCAGGGAATTAATCAGCCCCAGCATTTT
>.|TRBD1|TRBJ2-7|TRBV9
CASSARQGYEQYF
TGTGCCAGCAGCGCCCGACAGGGCTACGAGCAGTACTTC
>.|TRBD1|TRBJ2-5|TRBV6-1
CASSPQPTGEQQYF
TGTGCCAGCAGTCCTCAACCGACAGGGGAGCAGCAGTACTTC
>.|TRBD2|TRBJ2-7|TRBV2
CASTPRGGPYEQYF
TGTGCCAGCACCCCCCGCGGGGGGCCCTACGAGCAGTACTTC
>.|TRBD2|TRBJ2-2|TRBV5-1
CASWGSSGGELFF
TGCGCCAGCTGGGGTTCTAGCGGCGGGGAGCTGTTTTTT
>.|TRBD2|TRBJ2-3|TRBV7-3
CASSSSGRVDTQYF
TGTGCCAGCAGCTCTAGCGGGAGGGTAGATACGCAGTATTTT
>.|.|TRBJ2-7|TRBV7-9
CASSARVGEQYF
TGTGCCAGCAGCGCTAGAGTTGGGGAGCAGTACTTC
>.|.|TRBJ2-5|TRBV5-1
CASSLARGQETQYF
TGCGCCAGCAGCTTGGCCCGGGGACAAGAGACCCAGTACTTC
>.|TRBD2|TRBJ2-7|TRBV19
CASSIEGGLANYEQYF
TGTGCCAGTAGTATAGAGGGGGGACTAGCGAACTACGAGCAGTACTTC
>.|TRBD1|TRBJ2-3|TRBV7-2
CASSYPGQGEPDTQYF
TGTGCCAGCAGCTACCCGGGACAGGGGGAACCAGATACGCAGTATTTT
>.|TRBD1|TRBJ2-5|TRBV7-2
CASSSRTGTETQYF
TGTGCCAGCAGCTCCCGGACAGGAACAGAGACCCAGTACTTC
>few|.|TRBJ1-1|TRBV6-5
CASSRRRRSTEAFF
TGTGCCAGCAGCCGCCGACGCCGGAGCACTGAAGCTTTCTTT
>.|.|TRBJ1-1|TRBV28
CASRLGGHTEAFF
TGTGCCAGCAGGTTGGGGGGGCACACTGAAGCTTTCTTT
>.|TRBD2|TRBJ2-7|TRBV5-1
CASSSGTSGDEQYF
TGCGCCAGCAGCTCCGGGACTAGCGGGGACGAGCAGTACTTC
>few|TRBD1|TRBJ1-1|TRBV7-9
CASSRDRGSTEAFF
TGTGCCAGCAGCAGGGACAGGGGATCGACTGAAGCTTTCTTT
>.|TRBD2|TRBJ2-2|TRBV11-3
CASSPGLAGGGELFF
TGTGCCAGCAGCCCGGGACTAGCGGGAGGCGGGGAGCTGTTTTTT
>.|TRBD2|TRBJ2-2|TRBV4-2
CASSLTSGGYTGELFF
TGTGCCAGCAGCCTAACTAGCGGGGGGTACACCGGGGAGCTGTTTTTT
>.|TRBD1|TRBJ1-1|TRBV6-5
CASSYTGGAGNTEAFF
TGTGCCAGCAGTTACACAGGGGGGGCAGGGAACACTGAAGCTTTCTTT
>.|.|TRBJ1-1|TRBV27
CASSLSRGTEAFF
TGTGCCAGCAGTTTATCTCGGGGAACTGAAGCTTTCTTT
>.|TRBD1|TRBJ2-5|TRBV7-3
CASSPGQQETQYF
TGTGCCAGCAGCCCGGGACAGCAAGAGACCCAGTACTTC
>.|.|TRBJ2-7|TRBV6-1
CASHLQPKYEQYF
TGTGCCAGCCACTTGCAACCTAAGTACGAGCAGTACTTC
>.|TRBD2|TRBJ2-1|TRBV11-1
CASSLRFSIAGSSYNEQFF
TGTGCCAGCAGCTTAAGGTTCAGCATAGCGGGGAGCTCCTACAATGAGCAGTTCTTC
>.|TRBD2|TRBJ2-1|TRBV5-1
CASMTGTSVDNEQFF
TGCGCCAGCATGACCGGGACTAGCGTTGACAATGAGCAGTTCTTC
>.|.|TRBJ2-3|TRBV7-8
CASSQISGEGTDTQYF
TGTGCCAGCAGCCAGATTAGCGGAGAGGGCACAGATACGCAGTATTTT
>few|.|TRBJ1-1|TRBV7-2
CASSLPGIRAFF
TGTGCCAGCAGCTTGCCAGGGATCAGAGCTTTCTTT
>once|TRBD2|TRBJ2-5|TRBV4-2
CASSAGEWTSGQETQYF
TGTGCCAGCAGCGCGGGGGAATGGACTAGCGGTCAAGAGACCCAGTACTTC
>once|.|TRBJ1-1|TRBV7-9
CASSLRRGGDTEAFF
TGTGCCAGCAGCCTACGTAGGGGAGGGGACACTGAAGCTTTCTTT
>.|.|TRBJ1-2|TRBV5-5
CASSPGGTAEGYTF
TGTGCCAGCAGCCCGGGGGGGACCGCGGAGGGCTACACCTTC
>once|.|TRBJ2-5|TRBV28
CASSLFRQETQYF
TGTGCCAGCAGTTTGTTCAGGCAAGAGACCCAGTACTTC
>.|TRBD1|TRBJ1-1|TRBV9
CASSSRDRGNANTEAFF
TGTGCCAGCAGCTCGCGGGACAGGGGAAACGCCAACACTGAAGCTTTCTTT
>.|.|TRBJ2-3|TRBV30
CAWSVQGSRTQYF
TGTGCCTGGAGTGTACAGGGTTCCAGGACGCAGTATTTT
>.|.|TRBJ1-2|TRBV7-9
CASSWGDRNYGYTF
TGTGCCAGCAGCTGGGGGGACCGTAACTATGGCTACACCTTC
>once|.|TRBJ2-3|TRBV19
CASSISRDTSTDTQYF
TGTGCCAGTAGTATTTCCCGGGACACTAGCACAGATACGCAGTATTTT
>.|TRBD2|TRBJ2-1|TRBV5-1
CASSSGTSGPPPSNEQFF
TGCGCCAGCAGCTCCGGGACTAGCGGACCCCCCCCCAGCAATGAGCAGTTCTTC
>.|.|TRBJ2-2|TRBV5-1
CASSLSGNTGELFF
TGCGCCAGCAGCTTGTCAGGGAACACCGGGGAGCTGTTTTTT
>.|TRBD1|TRBJ1-4|TRBV19
CASSTGTGVNEKLFF
TGTGCCAGTAGTACAGGGACAGGCGTTAATGAAAAACTGTTTTTT
>.|.|TRBJ2-7|TRBV10-3
CAISEGAGVLSEQYF
TGTGCCATCAGTGAGGGTGCGGGTGTCCTCAGCGAGCAGTACTTC
>few|.|TRBJ2-7|TRBV5-6
CASSFGYEQYF
TGTGCCAGCAGCTTCGGCTACGAGCAGTACTTC
>.|.|TRBJ2-1|TRBV6-1
CASSVGKRYNEQFF
TGTGCCAGCAGTGTGGGTAAGCGGTACAATGAGCAGTTCTTC
>.|TRBD2|TRBJ2-3|TRBV27
CASSTKLAGTDTQYF
TGTGCCAGCAGTACGAAACTAGCGGGGACAGATACGCAGTATTTT
>.|TRBD1|TRBJ1-5|TRBV6-6
CASRQTRQGFQPQHF
TGTGCCAGCAGGCAGACAAGACAGGGCTTCCAGCCCCAGCATTTT
>.|TRBD2|TRBJ2-1|TRBV19
CASRPPGLVYEQFF
TGTGCCAGTCGACCCCCGGGACTAGTGTACGAGCAGTTCTTC
>.|.|TRBJ1-1|TRBV5-1
CASSYAPTGYDTEAFF
TGCGCCAGCAGCTATGCCCCTACGGGGTACGACACTGAAGCTTTCTTT
>.|.|TRBJ1-3|TRBV6-1
CASRAAQGSGNTIYF
TGTGCCAGCAGGGCTGCCCAGGGATCTGGAAACACCATATATTTT
>.|TRBD2|TRBJ2-4|TRBV6-1
CASRTNSGGKNIQYF
TGTGCCAGCAGGACCAATAGCGGGGGAAAAAACATTCAGTACTTC
>.|.|TRBJ2-2|TRBV11-2
CASSLAGHATGELFF
TGTGCCAGCAGCTTAGCAGGTCACGCGACCGGGGAGCTGTTTTTT
>.|TRBD1|TRBJ1-2|TRBV19
CASSTTGGAGYTF
TGTGCCAGTAGTACGACAGGGGGCGCTGGCTACACCTTC
>.|TRBD1|TRBJ2-1|TRBV7-9
CSSSLFVRQGSDEQFF
TGTTCCAGCAGCTTATTTGTGAGACAGGGGTCCGATGAGCAGTTCTTC
>once|.|TRBJ2-2|TRBV27
CASSLLRGGGELFF
TGTGCCAGCAGTCTACTAAGGGGAGGCGGGGAGCTGTTTTTT
>once|.|TRBJ2-5|TRBV6-7
CASSYPGRETQYF
TGTGCCAGCAGTTACCCGGGTCGGGAGACCCAGTACTTC
>.|TRBD1|TRBJ2-1|TRBV29-1
CSHVEPYGQVSYNEQFF
TGCAGCCACGTTGAGCCCTACGGACAGGTTTCCTACAATGAGCAGTTCTTC
>.|TRBD2|TRBJ2-1|TRBV2
CASSPSGRTYNEQFF
TGTGCCAGCAGCCCTAGCGGGAGGACTTACAATGAGCAGTTCTTC
>few|TRBD1|TRBJ2-7|TRBV10-3
CAISEDGQGSSYEQYF
TGTGCCATCAGTGAGGATGGACAGGGGAGCTCCTACGAGCAGTACTTC